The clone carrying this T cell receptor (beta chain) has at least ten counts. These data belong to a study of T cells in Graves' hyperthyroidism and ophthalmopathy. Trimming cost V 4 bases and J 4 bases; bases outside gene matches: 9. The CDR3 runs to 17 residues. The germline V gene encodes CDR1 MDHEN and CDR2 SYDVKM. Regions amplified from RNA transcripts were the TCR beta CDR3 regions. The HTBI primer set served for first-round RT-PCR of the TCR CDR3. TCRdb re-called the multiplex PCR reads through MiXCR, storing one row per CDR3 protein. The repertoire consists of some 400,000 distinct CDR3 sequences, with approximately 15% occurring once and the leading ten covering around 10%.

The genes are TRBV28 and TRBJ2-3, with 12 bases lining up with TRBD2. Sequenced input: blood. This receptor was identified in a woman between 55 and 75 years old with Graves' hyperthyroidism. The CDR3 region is CASSSSTSGSGSDTQYF. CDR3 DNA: TGTGCCAGCAGTTCATCGACTAGCGGGAGTGGGTCAGATACGCAGTATTTT.